This record looks at one TCR beta chain sequence and its context. This could be a read error, since a much larger clone is one nucleotide away. The authors gated naive CD8 T cells as CD8+CD4-CCR7+CD45RA+ for sorting. This entry comes from a study of molecular identifiers for immune sequencing clone quantification. TCRdb reprocessed the PCR reads via MiXCR and lists one record per CDR3 protein. The top ten clones hold about 0.8% of a sample with under 800,000 distinct CDR3 sequences, around 25% of them seen once. The germline V gene has CDR1 MDHEN and CDR2 SYDVKM. This CDR3 has 14 residues. V was trimmed by 2 bases and J by 6 bases, leaving 13 bases between them.

This receptor was obtained from a human donor in good health. Some libraries in this study had Jurkat cell RNA spiked in. Source material: naive CD8+ T cells from blood, with Jurkat cell RNA spiked in. Subset defined: FACS-sorted CD8+CD4-CCR7+CD45RA+ naive T cells. The rearrangement uses TRBV28 and TRBJ1-1; D is perhaps TRBD1 (5 bases). The CDR3 DNA reads as TGTGCCAGCAGTTTAGGGGGGATAGGGTCTGAAGCTTTCTTT. It yields the protein CASSLGGIGSEAFF.